This T cell receptor (beta chain) stems from a study of T cell responses to AZD1222 COVID-19 vaccine (dated by TCRdb to the early 2020s). With respect to the entire study: TCR sequencing covered some 250 trial participants: 200 to 220 given two doses of AZD1222 and around 26 given two doses of MenACWY control vaccine. Trial participants were enrolled into age subgroups of 18-55, 56-69 and 70-plus years, which contained about 160, 30 and 59 TCR-sequenced participants, respectively.

To note about this clone: Which antigen it targets is not known. Per-base quality was not reported, and no clone a single base away is much larger than it.

Sequences KGHSH (CDR1) and LQKENI (CDR2) are obtained from the germline V gene. The CDR3 holds 15 amino acids from the cysteine to the phenylalanine. Only the CDR3 DNA is retained, 45 bases long and in frame from the first base. Here V drops 3 bases and J drops 6 bases, and the junction holds 11 bases not matched to any gene. Taken with the paper, the label for time point translates to: about 28 days (+/-7) after the second vaccine dose. AZD1222 recipients given second doses at about 4 weeks or at about 12 weeks were pooled, since spike-specific TCR depth and breadth were not found to differ between the two schedules. Samples from vaccinated people were obtained from the UK trials COV001 and COV002, which included a single-blind randomized controlled phase 2/3 trial of AZD1222 (ChAdOx1 nCoV-19) in healthy adults. For TCRbeta chain sequencing, PBMC samples from trial participants were taken at day 0 and at day 28 after the second dose.

The investigation overall reported the following: Because no day 14 peak-response samples were available, repertoires were characterized only after the peak T cell response. After two AZD1222 doses, both the breadth and the depth of spike-specific TCRs were significantly higher than at day 0 and than in MenACWY recipients. The vaccine-associated CD4 TCRs covered the entire spike protein, and the dominant responses fell in regions 160-218 and 743-854. Conclusions about previously exposed vaccinees are limited, since just 5 to 7 AZD1222 recipients were seropositive for SARS-CoV-2 at baseline. Participants were mostly white British and included more females than males, and it was suggested by the authors that clonal diversity may have been underestimated. Reportedly, almost half of the unique spike-specific TCRs recognized epitopes lying outside the regions that are mutated in the B.1.351 and B.1.1.7 variants. The 56-69-year group was small, and its depth increase did not reach significance, likely because of low power.

The CDR3 regions of human TCRbeta chains were subjected to immunosequencing. The source study handled its data this way. TCRs in the repertoires were matched against a reference library of SARS-CoV-2-specific TCRs that had been generated with the MIRA antigen-specificity platform. Breadth was defined as the fraction of unique TCRs that were SARS-CoV-2-associated. Depth was defined as the fraction of total T cells that were SARS-CoV-2-associated. Using the MIRA data, every spike-specific TCR was mapped to the spike region that the TCR reacted to and assigned to either a CD4 or a CD8 class. Log10-transformed breadth and depth values were compared by one-way ANOVA with Sidak's multiple comparisons tests. Imported from immuneACCESS, the table was reduced by TCRdb to in-frame sequences with V and J called. These copies leave out some clones; in studies compared against another copy, an unresolved V gene accounts for under half, and the cause of the remainder is not known. That table supplies the V and J calls and clone size; D and trimming were determined from the DNA. The sample table holds some 96,000 clones, of which 85% to 90% were seen once. The ten top clones hold 16% of the sample.

Material: peripheral blood, obtained 28 days after the second AZD1222 dose. The chain uses TRBV18 and TRBJ2-7; 7 central nucleotides agree with TRBD2. The clonotype was recovered from an adult who received the AZD1222 COVID-19 vaccine. The bases are TGTGCCAGCTCACCCTTGGTCGCGGGAGCAGGCGAGCAGTACTTC. Its translation reads: CASSPLVAGAGEQYF. Supplemented by the reference TRBV18 and TRBJ2-7 proteins around the CDR3, the complete variable domain is NAGVMQNPRHLVRRRGQEARLRCSPMKGHSHVYWYRQLPEEGLKFMVYLQKENIIDESGMPKERFSAEFPKEGPSILRIQQVVRGDSAAYFCASSPLVAGAGEQYFGPGTRLTVT.